These 25 T cell receptor beta chains came from one sample sequenced in a study of blood T cell repertoires in COVID-19. Sequencing used immunoSEQ multiplex PCR; TCRdb keeps in-frame clones, though not all of them. The repertoire consists of 350,000 to 400,000 clones, with around 88% occurring once and the leading ten covering about 7%. The material sequenced was peripheral blood. These receptors originate from an older woman with COVID-19, enrolled during active disease.

The gene calls are TRBV30 and TRBJ2-7, with a tentative D call TRBD2 (6 bases). Germline loops: CDR1 GTSNPN, CDR2 SVGIG (reference sequence). The CDR3 is made up of 14 amino acids. V lost 1 base and J lost 3, with 13 bases in between. CDR3 in amino acids: CAWSGGESYYEQYF. CDR3 nucleotides: TGTGCCTGGAGTGGGGGGGAGAGTTACTACGAGCAGTACTTC.

This chain joins TRBV11-3 and TRBJ1-3; 7 bases are a match to TRBD1. Germline trimming cut 4 bases from V and 4 bases from J; bases unmatched to any gene: 7. The CDR3 extends over 15 amino acids. Per the germline V gene, CDR1 is SGHNT and CDR2 is YENEEA. CDR3 region: CASSSSTGVGNTIYF. The CDR3 DNA reads TGTGCCAGCAGCTCGTCCACAGGGGTAGGAAACACCATATATTTT.

Only a few counts were recorded for this clone. The J gene is TRBJ2-1, the V gene TRBV19; TRBD2 matches at 9 bases. In germline, CDR1 is LNHDA, CDR2 SQIVND (reference sequence). After removal of 2 bases from V and 6 bases from J, the junction contained 17 bases not matched to a gene. The CDR3 runs 19 residues. CDR3 coding DNA: TGTGCCAGTAGTATACGCAGACTAGCGGAGACAGCTTGGAGCAATGAGCAGTTCTTC. Its protein is CASSIRRLAETAWSNEQFF.

The V and J genes are TRBV4-1 and TRBJ2-7; no reliable D call. Germline V gives CDR1 MGHRA, CDR2 YSYEKL. The ends were cut back, 1 base at V and 1 base at J, with 11 bases in the middle. CDR3 length: 15 amino acids. CDR3: CASSQGSALSYEQYF. Written as DNA, the CDR3 is TGCGCCAGCAGCCAAGGCAGCGCACTATCCTACGAGCAGTACTTC.

The CDR3, as DNA: TGCAGCGTTCCGGACAGCTATGGCTACACCTTC. Protein sequence: CSVPDSYGYTF. The chain combines TRBV29-1 with TRBJ1-2; maybe TRBD1 (6 bases). Germline V lookup: CDR1 SQVTM, CDR2 ANQGSEA. V was cut by 5 bases and J by 4 bases, with 8 bases left in between. The CDR3 contains 11 residues.

The CDR3 DNA reads TGCAGCGTTGAAGATCGATTAGGGGCCGATGAAGCTTTCTTT. Its protein product is CSVEDRLGADEAFF. The chain carries TRBV29-1 and TRBJ1-1; D possibly corresponds to TRBD1 (5 bases). Germline V gene sequence: CDR1 SQVTM, CDR2 ANQGSEA. V gave up 0 bases and J gave up 7 bases, with 15 bases separating them. This CDR3 comprises 14 residues.

Remarks on this clone: The same CDR3 arises from other DNA sequences in this sample as well. The chain links TRBV27 to TRBJ2-7, with 7 bases fitting TRBD1. From germline, CDR1 is MNHEY and CDR2 SMNVEV (reference sequence). With 2 bases clipped from V and 2 bases from J, the junction kept 3 bases outside the gene matches. The CDR3 loop spans 14 amino acids. The CDR3 nucleotides read TGTGCCAGCAGTTTAGGTCAGGGGGCCTACGAGCAGTACTTC. As protein: CASSLGQGAYEQYF.

The CDR3 region is CASSTDSLGELFF. As DNA, the CDR3 is TGTGCCAGCAGCACGGACAGCCTCGGGGAGCTGTTTTTT. This rearrangement joins TRBV7-2 to TRBJ2-2; D is perhaps TRBD1 (6 bases). Deletions cut 5 bases from V and 7 bases from J, with 11 bases between. Germline CDR1 SGHTA, CDR2 FQGNSA. The CDR3 has 13 residues. The variable domain in full, completed from reference TRBV7-2 and TRBJ2-2, reads GAGVSQSPSNKVTEKGKDVELRCDPISGHTALYWYRQSLGQGLEFLIYFQGNSAPDKSGLPSDRFSAERTGGSVSTLTIQRTQQEDSAVYLCASSTDSLGELFFGEGSRLTVL.

The chain employs TRBV7-9 and TRBJ2-3; 11 nucleotides match TRBD2. Per the germline V gene, CDR1 is SEHNR and CDR2 is FQNEAQ (reference sequence). CDR3 length equals 16 residues. With V trimmed by 5 bases and J by 3 bases, 7 bases remained unmatched. CDR3 sequence (DNA): TGTGCCAGCAGCATCGATAGCGGGGGGGAAACAGATACGCAGTATTTT. The encoded protein is CASSIDSGGETDTQYF. Drawing the rest from reference TRBV7-9 and TRBJ2-3, the complete variable domain is DTGVSQNPRHKITKRGQNVTFRCDPISEHNRLYWYRQTLGQGPEFLTYFQNEAQLEKSRLLSDRFSAERPKGSFSTLEIQRTEQGDSAMYLCASSIDSGGETDTQYFGPGTRLTVL.

The chain joins TRBV7-3 to TRBJ2-1; D not resolved. Germline V CDR1 and CDR2: SGHTA, FQGTGA. The CDR3 has 14 amino acids. Trimming pared 8 bases from V and 0 bases from J, leaving 11 bases between. The CDR3 DNA reads TGTGCCAGCCAGAAAGGCGGCTCCTACAATGAGCAGTTCTTC. It translates to CASQKGGSYNEQFF. The full variable domain, rest sourced from reference TRBV7-3 and TRBJ2-1, is GAGVSQTPSNKVTEKGKYVELRCDPISGHTALYWYRQSLGQGPEFLIYFQGTGAADDSGLPNDRFFAVRPEGSVSTLKIQRTERGDSAVYLCASQKGGSYNEQFFGPGTRLTVL.

The V and J genes are TRBV12-3 or TRBV12-4 and TRBJ2-5; D ambiguous. The CDR3 is 11 residues long. V lost 5 bases and J 2 bases, leaving 3 bases between the germline ends. CDR3 sequence: CASSTQETQYF. The CDR3 nucleotides are TGTGCCAGCAGTACACAAGAGACCCAGTACTTC.

The chain carries TRBV5-1 and TRBJ1-1, with 9 bases matching TRBD1. CDR1 is SGHRS and CDR2 is YFSETQ in the germline V gene. The CDR3 has 16 residues. V dropped 2 bases and J dropped 5; count of bases not matched to a gene: 10. DNA of the CDR3: TGCGCCAGCAGCTTCTTCCCGGGACAGGGAGAAACTGAAGCTTTCTTT. Its protein product is CASSFFPGQGETEAFF.

This chain uses TRBV18 with TRBJ2-1; tentatively, D is TRBD1 (5 bases). Trimming pared 1 base from V and 8 bases from J, leaving 9 bases between. The germline gives CDR1 KGHSH, CDR2 LQKENI. CDR3 length: 13 amino acids. In DNA, the CDR3 is TGTGCCAGCTCACCACAGACAGACGATGAGCAGTTCTTC. It codes for CASSPQTDDEQFF. The full variable domain, completed using reference TRBV18 and TRBJ2-1, is NAGVMQNPRHLVRRRGQEARLRCSPMKGHSHVYWYRQLPEEGLKFMVYLQKENIIDESGMPKERFSAEFPKEGPSILRIQQVVRGDSAAYFCASSPQTDDEQFFGPGTRLTVL.

The V call is TRBV4-2, the J call TRBJ1-3; 7 positions agree with TRBD1. Germline V lookup: CDR1 LGHNA, CDR2 YNFKEQ. CDR3 length: 17 residues. J gave up 0 bases and V 0 bases, and 5 bases lay outside the gene matches. The CDR3 protein is CASSQDPDRDSGNTIYF. Written as DNA, the CDR3 is TGTGCCAGCAGCCAAGACCCTGACAGGGACTCTGGAAACACCATATATTTT.

The V and J genes are TRBV7-3 and TRBJ2-2; TRBD2 matches at 7 bases. The length of the CDR3 is 14 residues. Germline V CDR1 and CDR2: SGHTA, FQGTGA. Germline trimming cut 1 base from V and 7 bases from J; bases unmatched to any gene: 3. The CDR3 spells CASSLIREGGELFF. CDR3 in DNA: TGTGCCAGCAGCTTAATCAGGGAGGGCGGGGAGCTGTTTTTT.

The V gene is TRBV7-9, the J gene TRBJ2-3, with TRBD1 identical over 12 bases. In germline, CDR1 is SEHNR, CDR2 FQNEAQ (reference sequence). The CDR3 is 18 amino acids. The V gene end was trimmed by 4 bases and the J gene end by 6 bases; junction bases not matched to a gene: 14. The CDR3, as DNA: TGTGCCAGCAGCTCTGAGGGCTTCCGGGACAGGGGGCGGGATACGCAGTATTTT. This sequence encodes CASSSEGFRDRGRDTQYF.

This clone has just one count. The J gene is TRBJ2-1, the V gene TRBV9; the match to TRBD2 covers 8 bases. Trimming at V came to 3 bases and at J to 7 bases, leaving 6 bases not matched to a gene. Per germline, CDR1 SGDLS and CDR2 YYNGEE. CDR3 size: 14 residues. The CDR3 region is CASSAWTSRNEQFF. In DNA, the CDR3 is TGTGCCAGCAGCGCCTGGACTAGCCGGAATGAGCAGTTCTTC.

This clone was seen just once. This sequence joins TRBV2 and TRBJ2-5, with 8 bases aligning to TRBD2. Trimming at V came to 3 bases and at J to 5 bases, leaving 11 bases not matched to a gene. Germline V CDR1 and CDR2: SNHLY, FYNNEI. CDR3 size: 16 residues. The CDR3 loop reads CASSEPLSGKLETQYF. Written as DNA, the CDR3 is TGTGCCAGCAGTGAGCCCCTTAGCGGGAAACTGGAGACCCAGTACTTC. Filled out from reference TRBV2 and TRBJ2-5, the complete variable domain reads EPEVTQTPSHQVTQMGQEVILRCVPISNHLYFYWYRQILGQKVEFLVSFYNNEISEKSEIFDDQFSVERPDGSNFTLKIRSTKLEDSAMYFCASSEPLSGKLETQYFGPGTRLLVL.

The V call is TRBV25-1, the J call TRBJ2-5; 9 bases are shared with TRBD2. V shed 4 bases, J shed 4 bases, and the junction held 7 bases outside the gene matches. Germline loops: CDR1 MGHDK, CDR2 SYGVNS. This CDR3 region has 15 residues. CDR3 region: CASSVRGTSRETQYF. Written as DNA, the CDR3 is TGTGCCAGCAGTGTGCGCGGGACTAGCAGAGAGACCCAGTACTTC.

The chain carries TRBV27 and TRBJ1-2; a possible D gene is TRBD1 (5 bases). Germline CDR1 MNHEY, CDR2 SMNVEV (reference sequence). The CDR3 runs 14 residues. The ends were cut back, 5 bases at V and 0 bases at J, with 10 bases in the middle. CDR3 sequence reads: CASSAGGTNYGYTF. The CDR3 DNA reads as TGTGCCAGCAGTGCGGGGGGAACTAACTATGGCTACACCTTC.

This clone has more than one count but fewer than ten. The chain links TRBV9 to TRBJ1-5, with no clear D. Germline values: CDR1 SGDLS, CDR2 YYNGEE. The CDR3 is 15 residues long. V was trimmed by 3 bases and J by 2 bases, leaving 12 bases between them. CDR3 sequence reads: CASSESPQGNQPQHF. The DNA of the CDR3 is TGTGCCAGCAGCGAGAGCCCTCAGGGCAATCAGCCCCAGCATTTT. The whole variable domain, filled in from reference TRBV9 and TRBJ1-5, reads DSGVTQTPKHLITATGQRVTLRCSPRSGDLSVYWYQQSLDQGLQFLIQYYNGEERAKGNILERFSAQQFPDLHSELNLSSLELGDSALYFCASSESPQGNQPQHFGDGTRLSIL.

The chain joins TRBV3-1 (or the pseudogene TRBV3-2) to TRBJ1-2; D gene unclear. Trimming removed 4 bases at V and 7 bases at J, with 10 bases between. The V gene's germline CDR1 is LGHDT and CDR2 YNNKEL (reference sequence). This CDR3 has 12 amino acids. CDR3 DNA sequence: TGTGCCAGCAGCCCCACCCCGGGTGGCTACACCTTC. Its protein product is CASSPTPGGYTF.

The rearrangement links TRBV12-3 or TRBV12-4 to TRBJ2-3; D remains ambiguous. Trimming removed 1 base from V and 12 bases from J, with 11 bases in between. This CDR3 region has 12 residues. The CDR3 DNA reads TGTGCCAGCAGTTTAGGACTTAACCTCCAGTATTTT. Translating gives CASSLGLNLQYF.

The DNA of the CDR3 is TGTGCCAGCACCGCCCGGGAAGGGAAAGGCTACAATGAGCAGTTCTTC. This encodes CASTAREGKGYNEQFF. The chain employs TRBV7-8 and TRBJ2-1; possible D gene TRBD2, 5 bases. The CDR3 contains 16 residues. Germline V gene data show CDR1 as SGHVS and CDR2 as FQNEAQ. Trimming pared 7 bases from V and 3 bases from J, leaving 19 bases between.

V gene TRBV27 combines with J gene TRBJ1-4; D not certain. V shed 5 bases and J shed 5 bases, with 18 bases lying between them. Germline values: CDR1 MNHEY, CDR2 SMNVEV (reference sequence). CDR3 length equals 16 residues. The CDR3 reads CASSAGVFYKNEKLFF. DNA for the CDR3: TGTGCCAGCAGTGCCGGGGTCTTCTATAAGAATGAAAAACTGTTTTTT.